These 21 T cell receptor beta chains originate from one sample sequenced in a study of CXCR3-negative and CXCR3-positive naive CD8 T cells. Overall study results and limits: TRB CDR3s were more hydrophobic in CXCR3-positive than in CXCR3-negative naive cells.

These receptors' targets are unknown. 5' RACE with UMI labels generated the TRB cDNA libraries. TCRdb re-called the 5' RACE reads; every CDR3 protein appears as one record, without DNA. Its table lists roughly 140,000 distinct CDR3 sequences. The sequenced material came from naive CXCR3+ CD8+ T cells from blood. Subset of the sample: CD45RO-CCR7+CD27+CD95- naive CD8+ T cells expressing CXCR3 (TNR3+). These receptors were taken from a human donor in good health. Some clones in this sample may be carry-over from other donors' samples.

V and J are TRBV10-3 and TRBJ2-7; TCRdb picks TRBD1, but there is no DNA to check that call. CDR3 length: 14 amino acids. CDR1 ENHRY and CDR2 SYGVKD come from the germline V gene. The CDR3 region is CAISGAASSYEQYF.

The genes are TRBV29-1 and TRBJ1-2; TCRdb indicates TRBD1, and absent DNA this call remains unverified. From germline, CDR1 is SQVTM and CDR2 ANQGSEA. The CDR3 sequence is 11 residues long. Here the CDR3 reads CSFTGVNGYTF.

The chain joins TRBV13 to TRBJ2-7; TCRdb indicates TRBD1, and absent DNA this call remains unverified. In germline, CDR1 is PRHDT, CDR2 FYEKMQ (reference sequence). The CDR3 covers 14 residues. The CDR3: CASSLVGREYEQYF.

The CDR3 sequence: CSARSVARYEQFF. The chain recombines TRBV20-1 with TRBJ2-1; as DNA is missing, the TRBD2 call by TCRdb cannot be tested. The CDR3 contains 13 residues. Germline V gene sequence: CDR1 DFQATT, CDR2 SNEGSKA (reference sequence).

V gene TRBV12-5 combines with J gene TRBJ1-1. The CDR3 runs 15 residues. CDR1 and CDR2 (germline): LGHNT, FRNRAP. The CDR3 loop reads CASGLVDWGRTEAFF.

The chain couples TRBV6-2 or TRBV6-3 to TRBJ2-3; TCRdb selects TRBD1, and the lack of DNA leaves this call unchecked. CDR1 is MNHEY, CDR2 SVGEGT, per germline. The CDR3 has 13 residues. CDR3 in amino acids: CASSPLASDTQYF.

V is TRBV5-6 and J is TRBJ2-7; lacking DNA, the TRBD2 call made by TCRdb goes unchecked. This CDR3 region has 16 residues. Germline V gives CDR1 SGHDT, CDR2 YYEEEE. The CDR3 sequence is CASSLMLAGPSYEQYF. Combining the CDR3 with reference TRBV5-6 and TRBJ2-7 gives the whole variable domain DAGVTQSPTHLIKTRGQQVTLRCSPKSGHDTVSWYQQALGQGPQFIFQYYEEEERQRGNFPDRFSGHQFPNYSSELNVNALLLGDSALYLCASSLMLAGPSYEQYFGPGTRLTVT.

CDR3 region: CASSVWQPAKNIQYF. The chain has TRBV2 and TRBJ2-4. The V gene's germline CDR1 is SNHLY and CDR2 FYNNEI. The CDR3 extends over 15 amino acids.

J is TRBJ2-5 and V is TRBV7-9. The CDR3 runs to 13 residues. Per germline, CDR1 SEHNR and CDR2 FQNEAQ (reference sequence). The CDR3 spells CASSFHGEETQYF.

The chain carries TRBV20-1 and TRBJ1-2; TCRdb gives TRBD1 as the D gene, but with no DNA this cannot be confirmed. CDR3 length equals 13 residues. Germline values: CDR1 DFQATT, CDR2 SNEGSKA (reference sequence). CDR3 loop: CSARTGVGYGYTF.

This chain links TRBV7-9 with TRBJ2-1; with no DNA, the TCRdb D assignment of TRBD1 cannot be verified. CDR3 length: 14 residues. CDR1 and CDR2 (germline): SEHNR, FQNEAQ (reference sequence). CDR3: CASSEGRGYNEQFF.

The chain combines TRBV7-9 with TRBJ2-1; TCRdb returns TRBD1, unconfirmable since there is no DNA. The CDR3 has 12 amino acids. Germline CDR1 SEHNR, CDR2 FQNEAQ (reference sequence). The CDR3 sequence is CASSNRGDEQFF.

The chain recombines TRBV4-2 with TRBJ2-1. This CDR3 spans 12 amino acids. Germline values: CDR1 LGHNA, CDR2 YNFKEQ. CDR3 sequence reads: CASSQGNNEQFF.

The chain joins TRBV2 to TRBJ2-7. The CDR3 is 15 residues long. Germline V gene sequence: CDR1 SNHLY, CDR2 FYNNEI. The CDR3 sequence: CASSGDGESSYEQYF.

The chain carries TRBV11-2 and TRBJ2-7; TCRdb outputs TRBD2, but without DNA this stays unchecked. Germline loops: CDR1 SGHAT, CDR2 FQNNGV. This CDR3 comprises 20 residues. The CDR3 spells CASSLWPRLAGEVGWYEQYF.

The chain is built from TRBV24-1 and TRBJ2-3. The CDR3 consists of 14 residues. The germline V gene encodes CDR1 KGHDR and CDR2 SFDVKD. CDR3 protein: CATSDAWSPDTQYF.

This chain links TRBV6-2 or TRBV6-3 with TRBJ2-1; the TCRdb D gene call, TRBD2, has no DNA to confirm it. The CDR3 runs 16 residues. Germline CDR1 reads MNHEY; CDR2 reads SVGEGT. CDR3 sequence: CASSPLAGYLDNEQFF.

V is TRBV10-2 and J is TRBJ2-1; TCRdb designates TRBD2, a call that cannot be tested without DNA. The CDR3 is made up of 14 amino acids. Germline-derived CDR1 and CDR2 are WSHSY and SAAADI. CDR3 sequence: CASSDLAADNEQFF.

This chain connects TRBV7-9 to TRBJ2-7; TCRdb lists TRBD1, though no DNA is available to test this call. Germline CDR1 reads SEHNR; CDR2 reads FQNEAQ (reference sequence). The CDR3 totals 15 residues. This CDR3 is CASSSTGVKPYEQYF.

The chain has TRBV7-8 and TRBJ2-7. The CDR3 covers 13 residues. Germline V gene sequence: CDR1 SGHVS, CDR2 FQNEAQ. CDR3 loop: CASGLGMGYVQYF.

The rearrangement links TRBV27 to TRBJ2-1. The length of the CDR3 is 12 residues. Germline V gives CDR1 MNHEY, CDR2 SMNVEV (reference sequence). The CDR3 sequence: CASTDSGNEQFF.